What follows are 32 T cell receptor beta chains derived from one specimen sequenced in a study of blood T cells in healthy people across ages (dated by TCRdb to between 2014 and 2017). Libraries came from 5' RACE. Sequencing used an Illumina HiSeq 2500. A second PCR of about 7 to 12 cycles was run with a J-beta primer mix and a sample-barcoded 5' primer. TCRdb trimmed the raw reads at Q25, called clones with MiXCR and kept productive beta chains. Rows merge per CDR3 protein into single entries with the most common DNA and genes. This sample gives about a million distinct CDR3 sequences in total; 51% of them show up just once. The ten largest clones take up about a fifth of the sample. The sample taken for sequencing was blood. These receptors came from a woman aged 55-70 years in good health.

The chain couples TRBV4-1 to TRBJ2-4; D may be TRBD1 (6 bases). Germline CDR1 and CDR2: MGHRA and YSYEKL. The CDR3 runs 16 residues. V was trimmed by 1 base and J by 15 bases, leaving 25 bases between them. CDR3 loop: CASSQGPRTDQETRYF. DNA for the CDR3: TGCGCCAGCAGCCAAGGCCCTCGGACAGACCAAGAGACCCGGTACTTC.

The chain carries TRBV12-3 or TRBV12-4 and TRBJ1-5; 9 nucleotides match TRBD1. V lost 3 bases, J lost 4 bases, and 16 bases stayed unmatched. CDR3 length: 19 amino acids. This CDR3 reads CASSFNFLGQGVRNQPQHF. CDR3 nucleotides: TGTGCCAGCAGTTTCAATTTCTTGGGACAGGGAGTTAGAAATCAGCCCCAGCATTTT.

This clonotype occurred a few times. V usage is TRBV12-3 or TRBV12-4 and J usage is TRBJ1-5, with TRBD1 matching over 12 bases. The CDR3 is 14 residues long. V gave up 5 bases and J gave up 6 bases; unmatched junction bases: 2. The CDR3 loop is CASSGTGGVQPQHF. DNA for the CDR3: TGTGCCAGCAGTGGGACAGGGGGCGTTCAGCCCCAGCATTTT.

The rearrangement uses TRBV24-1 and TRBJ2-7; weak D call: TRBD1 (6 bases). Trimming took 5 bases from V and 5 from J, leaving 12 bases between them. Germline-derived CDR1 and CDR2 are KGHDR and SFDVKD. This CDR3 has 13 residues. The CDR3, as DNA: TGTGCCACCAGTGCTTCAGGGGTCGACGAGCAGTACTTC. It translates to CATSASGVDEQYF.

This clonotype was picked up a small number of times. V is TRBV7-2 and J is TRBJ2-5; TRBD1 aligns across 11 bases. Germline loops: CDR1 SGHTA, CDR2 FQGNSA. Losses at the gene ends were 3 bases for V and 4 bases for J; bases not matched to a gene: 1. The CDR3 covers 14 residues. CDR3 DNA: TGTGCCAGCAGCTTGGACAGGGGGCGAGAGACCCAGTACTTC. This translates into CASSLDRGRETQYF.

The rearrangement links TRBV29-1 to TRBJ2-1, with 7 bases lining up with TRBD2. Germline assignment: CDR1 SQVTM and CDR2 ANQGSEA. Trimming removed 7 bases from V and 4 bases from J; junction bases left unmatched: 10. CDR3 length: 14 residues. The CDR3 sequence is CSAQLGGLYNEQFF. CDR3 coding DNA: TGCAGCGCTCAGCTGGGGGGGTTATACAATGAGCAGTTCTTC.

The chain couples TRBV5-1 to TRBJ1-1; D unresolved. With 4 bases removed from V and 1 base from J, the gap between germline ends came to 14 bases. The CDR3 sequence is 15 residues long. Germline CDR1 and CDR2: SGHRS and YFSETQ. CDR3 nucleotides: TGCGCCAGCAGCGTAACGGGTGCCCCGAACACTGAAGCTTTCTTT. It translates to CASSVTGAPNTEAFF. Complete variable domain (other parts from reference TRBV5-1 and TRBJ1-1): KAGVTQTPRYLIKTRGQQVTLSCSPISGHRSVSWYQQTPGQGLQFLFEYFSETQRNKGNFPGRFSGRQFSNSRSEMNVSTLELGDSALYLCASSVTGAPNTEAFFGQGTRLTVV.

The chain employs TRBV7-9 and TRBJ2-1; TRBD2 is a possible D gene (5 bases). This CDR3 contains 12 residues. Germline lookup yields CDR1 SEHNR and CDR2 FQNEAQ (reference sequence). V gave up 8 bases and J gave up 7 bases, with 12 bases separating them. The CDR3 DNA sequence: TGTGCCAGCCGCGAGGGCGGTAATGAGCAGTTCTTC. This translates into CASREGGNEQFF. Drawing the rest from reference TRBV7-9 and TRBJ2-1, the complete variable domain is DTGVSQNPRHKITKRGQNVTFRCDPISEHNRLYWYRQTLGQGPEFLTYFQNEAQLEKSRLLSDRFSAERPKGSFSTLEIQRTEQGDSAMYLCASREGGNEQFFGPGTRLTVL.

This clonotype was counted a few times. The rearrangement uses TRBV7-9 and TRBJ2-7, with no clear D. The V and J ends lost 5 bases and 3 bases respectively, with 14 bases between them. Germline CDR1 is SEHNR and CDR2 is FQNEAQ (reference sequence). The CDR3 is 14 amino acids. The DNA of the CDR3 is TGTGCCAGCAGCCCCCTGGCTCAGAGCTACGAGCAGTACTTC. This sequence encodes CASSPLAQSYEQYF.

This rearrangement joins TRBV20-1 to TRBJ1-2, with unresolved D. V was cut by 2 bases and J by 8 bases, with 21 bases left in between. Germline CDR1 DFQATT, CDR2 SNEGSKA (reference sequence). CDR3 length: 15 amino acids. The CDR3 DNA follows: TGCAGTGCTAGACCTGGGAACAGCCTTATGAGGGGCTACACCTTC. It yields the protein CSARPGNSLMRGYTF.

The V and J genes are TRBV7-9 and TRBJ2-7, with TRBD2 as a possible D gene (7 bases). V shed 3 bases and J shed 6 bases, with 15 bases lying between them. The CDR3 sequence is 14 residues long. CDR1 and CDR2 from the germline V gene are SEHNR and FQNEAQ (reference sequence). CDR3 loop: CASSLGGLVGEQYF. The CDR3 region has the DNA TGTGCCAGCAGCTTGGGGGGGCTCGTTGGCGAGCAGTACTTC. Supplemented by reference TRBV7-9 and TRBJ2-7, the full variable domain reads DTGVSQNPRHKITKRGQNVTFRCDPISEHNRLYWYRQTLGQGPEFLTYFQNEAQLEKSRLLSDRFSAERPKGSFSTLEIQRTEQGDSAMYLCASSLGGLVGEQYFGPGTRLTVT.

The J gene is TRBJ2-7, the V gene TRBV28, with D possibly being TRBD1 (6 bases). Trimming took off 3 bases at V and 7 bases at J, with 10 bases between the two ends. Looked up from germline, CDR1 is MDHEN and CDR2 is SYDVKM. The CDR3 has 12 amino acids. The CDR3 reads CASSFNRGEQYF. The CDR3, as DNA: TGTGCCAGCAGTTTCAATAGGGGGGAGCAGTACTTC.

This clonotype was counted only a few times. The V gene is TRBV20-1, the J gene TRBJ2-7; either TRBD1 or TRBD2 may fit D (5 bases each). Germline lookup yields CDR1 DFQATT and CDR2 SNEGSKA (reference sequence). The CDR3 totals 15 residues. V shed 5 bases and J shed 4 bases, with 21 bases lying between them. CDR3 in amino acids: CSAYYRDGYQYEQYF. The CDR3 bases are TGCAGTGCTTACTACCGGGACGGATATCAATACGAGCAGTACTTC.

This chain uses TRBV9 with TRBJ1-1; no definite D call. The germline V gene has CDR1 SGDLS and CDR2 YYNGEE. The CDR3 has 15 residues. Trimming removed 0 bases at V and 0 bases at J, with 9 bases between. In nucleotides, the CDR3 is TGTGCCAGCAGCGTAGGAGAACAGCTGAACACTGAAGCTTTCTTT. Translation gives CASSVGEQLNTEAFF.

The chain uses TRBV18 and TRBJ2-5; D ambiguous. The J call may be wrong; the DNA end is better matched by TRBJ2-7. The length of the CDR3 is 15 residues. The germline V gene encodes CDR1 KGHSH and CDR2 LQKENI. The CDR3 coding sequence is TGTGCCAGCTCCCGGGCAGGCCCTTCGGGTAACGAGCAGTACTTC. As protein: CASSRAGPSGNEQYF.

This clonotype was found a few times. Written as DNA, the CDR3 is TGTGCCAGCAGCGTAACCGCGACTAGCACAGATACGCAGTATTTT. Translated, it gives CASSVTATSTDTQYF. The chain couples TRBV9 to TRBJ2-3; D uncertain. V was cut by 1 base and J by 0 bases, with 9 bases left in between. The germline CDR1 and CDR2 sequences are SGDLS and YYNGEE. This CDR3 comprises 15 residues.

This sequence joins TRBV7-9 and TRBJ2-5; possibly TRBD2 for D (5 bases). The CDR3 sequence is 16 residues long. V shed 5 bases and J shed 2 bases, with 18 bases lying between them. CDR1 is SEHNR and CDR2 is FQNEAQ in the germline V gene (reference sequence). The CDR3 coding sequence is TGTGCCAGCAGCCCCAGACTGGGAGCGAAACAAGAGACCCAGTACTTC. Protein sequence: CASSPRLGAKQETQYF.

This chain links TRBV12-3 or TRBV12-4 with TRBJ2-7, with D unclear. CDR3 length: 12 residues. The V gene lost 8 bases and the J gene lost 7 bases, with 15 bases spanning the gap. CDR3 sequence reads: CASCLGVGEQYF. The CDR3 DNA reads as TGTGCCAGCTGCTTGGGCGTTGGAGAGCAGTACTTC.

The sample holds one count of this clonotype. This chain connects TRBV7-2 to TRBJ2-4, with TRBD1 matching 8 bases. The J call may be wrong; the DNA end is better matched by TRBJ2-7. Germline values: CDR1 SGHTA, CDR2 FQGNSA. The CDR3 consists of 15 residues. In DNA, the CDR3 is TGTGCCAGCAGCCCACTTTGGCAGGGGGCTTACGAGCAGTACTTC. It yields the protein CASSPLWQGAYEQYF.

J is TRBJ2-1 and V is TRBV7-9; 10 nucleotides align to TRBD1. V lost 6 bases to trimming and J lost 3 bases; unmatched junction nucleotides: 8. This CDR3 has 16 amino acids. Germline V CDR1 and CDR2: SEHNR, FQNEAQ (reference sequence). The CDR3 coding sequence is TGTGCCAGCAGTTTTTCCGGGACAGGGGTCTACAATGAGCAGTTCTTC. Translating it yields CASSFSGTGVYNEQFF.

CDR3: CASSQTVGTEAFF. The CDR3 DNA reads as TGTGCCAGCAGTCAAACAGTGGGCACTGAAGCTTTCTTT. The chain recombines TRBV6-5 with TRBJ1-1; no definite D call. The germline V and J ends were trimmed by 5 bases and 4 bases, with 11 bases remaining between them. The germline V gene encodes CDR1 MNHEY and CDR2 SVGAGI. CDR3 length: 13 amino acids.

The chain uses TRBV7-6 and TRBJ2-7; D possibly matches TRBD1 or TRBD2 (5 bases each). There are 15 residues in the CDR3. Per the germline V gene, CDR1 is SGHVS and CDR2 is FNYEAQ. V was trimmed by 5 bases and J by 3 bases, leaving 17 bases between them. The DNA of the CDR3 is TGTGCCAGCAGCCAGGGCCAGCGGAAACACTACGAGCAGTACTTC. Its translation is CASSQGQRKHYEQYF.

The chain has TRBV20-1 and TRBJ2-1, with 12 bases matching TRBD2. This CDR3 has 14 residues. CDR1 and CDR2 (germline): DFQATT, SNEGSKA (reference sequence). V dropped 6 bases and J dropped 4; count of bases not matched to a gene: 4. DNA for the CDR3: TGCAGTGCCGGGACTAGCGGGCCGTACAATGAGCAGTTCTTC. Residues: CSAGTSGPYNEQFF.

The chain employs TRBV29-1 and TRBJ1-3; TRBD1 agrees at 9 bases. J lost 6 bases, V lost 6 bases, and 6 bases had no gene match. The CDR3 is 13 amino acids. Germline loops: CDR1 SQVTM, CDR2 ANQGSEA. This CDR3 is CSVPGQGTNTIYF. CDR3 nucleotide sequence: TGCAGCGTCCCGGGACAGGGCACAAACACCATATATTTT.

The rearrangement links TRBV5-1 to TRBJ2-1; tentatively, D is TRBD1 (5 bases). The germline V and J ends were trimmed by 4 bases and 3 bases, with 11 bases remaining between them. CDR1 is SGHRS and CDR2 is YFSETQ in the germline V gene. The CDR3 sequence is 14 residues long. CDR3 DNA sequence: TGCGCCAGCAGCAAAGCCGACAGCTACAATGAGCAGTTCTTC. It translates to CASSKADSYNEQFF.

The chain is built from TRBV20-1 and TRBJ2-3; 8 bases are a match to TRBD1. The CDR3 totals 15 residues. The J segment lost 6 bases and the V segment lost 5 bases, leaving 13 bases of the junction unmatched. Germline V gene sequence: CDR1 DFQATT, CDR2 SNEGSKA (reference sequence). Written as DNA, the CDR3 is TGCAGTGCTCTCACCAGGACAGGGTATAGGGATACGCAGTATTTT. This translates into CSALTRTGYRDTQYF.

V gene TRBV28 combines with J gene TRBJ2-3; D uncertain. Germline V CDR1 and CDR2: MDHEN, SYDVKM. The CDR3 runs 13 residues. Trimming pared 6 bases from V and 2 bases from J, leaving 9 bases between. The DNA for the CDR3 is TGTGCCAGCAGCCCAGAGCTCACAGATACGCAGTATTTT. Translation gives CASSPELTDTQYF.

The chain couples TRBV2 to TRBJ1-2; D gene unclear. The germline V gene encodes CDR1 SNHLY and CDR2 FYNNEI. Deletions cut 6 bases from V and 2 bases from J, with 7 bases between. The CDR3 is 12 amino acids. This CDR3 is CASRVSNYGYTF. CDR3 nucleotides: TGTGCCAGCAGGGTATCCAACTATGGCTACACCTTC.

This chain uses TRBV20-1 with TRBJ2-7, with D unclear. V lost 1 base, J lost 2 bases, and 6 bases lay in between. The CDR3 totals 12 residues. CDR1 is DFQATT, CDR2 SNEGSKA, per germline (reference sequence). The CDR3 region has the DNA TGCAGTGCTAGAGTGGCTACCTACGAGCAGTACTTC. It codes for CSARVATYEQYF.

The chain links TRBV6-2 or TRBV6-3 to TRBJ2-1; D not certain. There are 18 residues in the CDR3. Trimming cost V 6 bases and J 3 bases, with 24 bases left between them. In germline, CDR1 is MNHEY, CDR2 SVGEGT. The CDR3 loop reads CASSPEYYGWAHYNEQFF. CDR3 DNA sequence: TGTGCCAGCAGCCCTGAGTACTATGGGTGGGCGCACTACAATGAGCAGTTCTTC.

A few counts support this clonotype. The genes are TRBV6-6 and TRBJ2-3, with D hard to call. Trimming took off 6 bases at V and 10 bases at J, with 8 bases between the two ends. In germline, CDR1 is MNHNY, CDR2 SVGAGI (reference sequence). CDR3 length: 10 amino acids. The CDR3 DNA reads TGTGCCAGCAGAAGAGCCCCGCAGTATTTT. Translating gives CASRRAPQYF.

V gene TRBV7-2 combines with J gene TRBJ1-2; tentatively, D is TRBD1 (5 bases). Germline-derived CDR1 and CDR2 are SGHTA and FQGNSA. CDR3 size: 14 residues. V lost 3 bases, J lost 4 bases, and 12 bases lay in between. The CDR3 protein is CASSFSQEGYGYTF. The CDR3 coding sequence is TGTGCCAGCAGCTTCTCACAGGAGGGCTATGGCTACACCTTC.